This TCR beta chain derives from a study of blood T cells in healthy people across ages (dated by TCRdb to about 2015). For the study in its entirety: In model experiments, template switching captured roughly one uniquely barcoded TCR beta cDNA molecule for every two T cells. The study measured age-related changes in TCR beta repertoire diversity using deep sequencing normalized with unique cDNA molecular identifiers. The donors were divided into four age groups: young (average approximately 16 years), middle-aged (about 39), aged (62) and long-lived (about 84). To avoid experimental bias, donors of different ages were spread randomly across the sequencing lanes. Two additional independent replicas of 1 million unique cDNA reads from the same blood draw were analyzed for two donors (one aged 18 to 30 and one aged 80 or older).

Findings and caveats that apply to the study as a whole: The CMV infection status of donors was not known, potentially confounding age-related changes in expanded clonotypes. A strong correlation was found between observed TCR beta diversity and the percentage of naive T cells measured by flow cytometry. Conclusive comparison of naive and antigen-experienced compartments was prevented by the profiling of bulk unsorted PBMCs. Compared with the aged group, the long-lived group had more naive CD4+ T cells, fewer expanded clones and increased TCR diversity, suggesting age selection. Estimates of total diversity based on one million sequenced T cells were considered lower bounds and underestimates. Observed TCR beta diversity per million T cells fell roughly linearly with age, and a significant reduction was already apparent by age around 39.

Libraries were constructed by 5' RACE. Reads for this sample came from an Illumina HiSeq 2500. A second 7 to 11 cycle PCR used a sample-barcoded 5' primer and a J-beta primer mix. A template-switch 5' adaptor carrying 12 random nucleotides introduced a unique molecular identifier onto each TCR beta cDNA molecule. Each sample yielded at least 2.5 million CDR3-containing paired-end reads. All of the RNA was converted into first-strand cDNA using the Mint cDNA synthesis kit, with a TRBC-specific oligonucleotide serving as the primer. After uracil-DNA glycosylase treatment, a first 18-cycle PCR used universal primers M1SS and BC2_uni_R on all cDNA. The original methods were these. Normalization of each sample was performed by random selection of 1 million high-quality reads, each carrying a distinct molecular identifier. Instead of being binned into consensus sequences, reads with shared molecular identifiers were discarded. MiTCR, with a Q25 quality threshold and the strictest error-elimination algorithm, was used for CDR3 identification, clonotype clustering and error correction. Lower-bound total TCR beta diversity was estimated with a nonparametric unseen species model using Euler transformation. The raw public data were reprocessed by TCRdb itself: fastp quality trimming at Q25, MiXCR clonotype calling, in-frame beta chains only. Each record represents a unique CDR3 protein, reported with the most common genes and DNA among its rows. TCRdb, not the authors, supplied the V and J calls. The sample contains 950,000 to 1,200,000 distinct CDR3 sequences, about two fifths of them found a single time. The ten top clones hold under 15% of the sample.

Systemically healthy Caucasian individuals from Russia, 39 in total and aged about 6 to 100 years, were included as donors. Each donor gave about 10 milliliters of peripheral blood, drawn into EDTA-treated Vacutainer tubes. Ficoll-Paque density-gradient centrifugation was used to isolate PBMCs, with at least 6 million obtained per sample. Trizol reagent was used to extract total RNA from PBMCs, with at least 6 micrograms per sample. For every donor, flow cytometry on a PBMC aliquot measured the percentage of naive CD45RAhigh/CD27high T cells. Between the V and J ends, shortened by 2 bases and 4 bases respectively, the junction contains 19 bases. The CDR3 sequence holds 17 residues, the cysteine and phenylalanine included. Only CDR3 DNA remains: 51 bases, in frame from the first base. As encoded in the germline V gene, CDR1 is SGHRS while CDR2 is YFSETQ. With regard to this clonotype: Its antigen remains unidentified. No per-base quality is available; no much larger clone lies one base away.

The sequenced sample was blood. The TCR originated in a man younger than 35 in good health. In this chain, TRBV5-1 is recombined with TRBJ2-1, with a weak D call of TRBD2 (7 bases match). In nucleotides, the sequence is TGCGCCAGCAGCTTAGAGGGGGGGACGAAATTATACAATGAGCAGTTCTTC. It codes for CASSLEGGTKLYNEQFF.